One T cell receptor (beta chain) is described in this entry. Its cognate antigen has yet to be identified. One base away there is no much larger clone; base qualities are not given. Library creation used the immunoSEQ multiplex PCR assay. TCRdb carries this immuneACCESS record with in-frame sequences only. Its versions omit some clonotypes, under half of them owing to an unresolved V gene in the studies checked, with the rest unexplained. This sample lists about 80,000 clones; approximately 90% were detected once. The top ten hold around 3% of the sample. The data belong to a study of T cell changes during pregnancy in multiple sclerosis (dated by TCRdb to the late 2010s). The study in broad terms: The study examined how the T cell repertoire changed over the course of pregnancy in women with multiple sclerosis.

The CDR3, from cysteine to phenylalanine, totals 14 residues. Only CDR3 DNA remains: 42 bases, in frame from the first base. In the germline V gene (reference sequence), CDR1 corresponds to MNHEY and CDR2 to SMNVEV. V and J are truncated by 5 bases and 2 bases respectively, leaving an intervening sequence of 12 bases. This clonotype was sampled from a female donor with multiple sclerosis, enrolled in a pregnancy study. The sequencing here drew on peripheral blood, taken before pregnancy. The chain was built from TRBV27 and TRBJ2-5; perhaps TRBD1 is the D gene, with 5 bases matching. The CDR3 region has the sequence CASSADRIQETQYF. The DNA sequence is as follows: TGTGCCAGCAGTGCCGACAGAATACAAGAGACCCAGTACTTC.